These T cell receptor beta chains were read from a single sample in a study of blood T cell repertoires in COVID-19. TCRdb's table, derived via immunoSEQ multiplex PCR, lists solely in-frame clones and lacks some. The top ten clones hold 6.5% to 8% of a sample with 250,000 to 350,000 clones, roughly 90% of them seen once. Sequencing was done on a sample of peripheral blood. These receptors were obtained from a woman aged 30 to 39 with COVID-19, enrolled during active disease. Both conserved end residues are part of each CDR3. The D gene is left open where the match is weak. Size is stated for part of the rows, as once, few or many counts, or as a class when the clone is expanded.

CASSLEQGLGEQYF,TGTGCCAGCAGCTTAGAACAGGGGTTAGGCGAGCAGTACTTC,TRBD1,TRBJ2-7,few,TRBV13
CATGQGGNQPQHF,TGTGCCACCGGACAGGGGGGCAATCAGCCCCAGCATTTT,TRBD1,TRBJ1-5,NA,TRBV10-3
CSASGRDHQPQHF,TGCAGTGCTAGTGGCAGGGATCATCAGCCCCAGCATTTT,NA,TRBJ1-5,NA,TRBV20-1
CASKRLLAGDTQYF,TGTGCCAGCAAGCGACTACTAGCGGGAGATACGCAGTATTTT,TRBD2,TRBJ2-3,NA,TRBV2
CASSQVSGGPTYEQYF,TGCGCCAGCAGCCAAGTTTCGGGAGGGCCGACCTACGAGCAGTACTTC,TRBD2,TRBJ2-7,NA,TRBV4-1
CASGGTSSYNEQFF,TGTGCTTCGGGGGGGACTAGCTCCTACAATGAGCAGTTCTTC,TRBD2,TRBJ2-1,NA,TRBV5-5
CAWSATGYEQFF,TGTGCCTGGAGTGCCACGGGTTACGAGCAGTTCTTC,NA,TRBJ2-1,NA,TRBV30
CASSQVPGSNQPQHF,TGCGCCAGCAGCCAAGTACCAGGCTCTAACCAGCCCCAGCATTTT,NA,TRBJ1-5,NA,TRBV4-1
CASSQERVRGYTF,TGCGCCAGCAGCCAAGAGAGGGTACGAGGCTACACCTTC,NA,TRBJ1-2,NA,TRBV4-1
CASSQEDRQNTEAFF,TGTGCCAGCAGCCAAGAGGACAGGCAGAACACTGAAGCTTTCTTT,TRBD1,TRBJ1-1,NA,TRBV4-2
CASTRSGNTIYF,TGTGCCAGCACCCGCTCTGGAAACACCATATATTTT,NA,TRBJ1-3,NA,TRBV3-1/TRBV3-2
CASSSTRGSNQPQHF,TGTGCCAGCAGCTCGACCAGGGGGTCCAATCAGCCCCAGCATTTT,TRBD1,TRBJ1-5,NA,TRBV7-2
CASSALTSGRAYEQYF,TGTGCCAGCAGCGCCCTAACTAGCGGGAGGGCCTACGAGCAGTACTTC,TRBD2,TRBJ2-7,NA,TRBV7-2
CASSIVTGTSGANTGELFF,TGTGCCAGTAGTATAGTTACCGGGACTAGCGGGGCGAACACCGGGGAGCTGTTTTTT,TRBD2,TRBJ2-2,NA,TRBV19
CASTPHSPDTDTQYF,TGTGCCAGCACTCCCCATAGCCCGGACACAGATACGCAGTATTTT,NA,TRBJ2-3,NA,TRBV27
CASSLLAGALSSYNEQFF,TGCGCCAGCAGCTTACTAGCGGGAGCGCTGAGCTCCTACAATGAGCAGTTCTTC,TRBD2,TRBJ2-1,few,TRBV5-1
CASSQIHLGSYNEQFF,TGTGCCAGCAGTCAAATTCATCTAGGCTCCTACAATGAGCAGTTCTTC,NA,TRBJ2-1,NA,TRBV27
CATSRGLAGGTDTQYF,TGTGCCACCAGCAGAGGACTAGCGGGAGGAACAGATACGCAGTATTTT,TRBD2,TRBJ2-3,NA,TRBV15
CASSLEASYNEQFF,TGTGCCAGCAGCTTAGAGGCTAGCTACAATGAGCAGTTCTTC,NA,TRBJ2-1,NA,TRBV11-3
CASSSQPSENYNEQFF,TGCGCCAGCAGCTCCCAGCCTAGCGAGAACTACAATGAGCAGTTCTTC,NA,TRBJ2-1,once,TRBV5-1
CASSEAGVSYEQYF,TGTGCCAGCAGTGAAGCGGGAGTCTCCTACGAGCAGTACTTC,NA,TRBJ2-7,NA,TRBV2
CASRAGGAGDGRAYEQYF,TGCGCCAGCAGGGCGGGAGGAGCGGGAGACGGAAGGGCCTACGAGCAGTACTTC,TRBD2,TRBJ2-7,NA,TRBV10-2
CASSVGLAGVEQFF,TGTGCCAGTAGTGTAGGACTAGCGGGAGTCGAGCAGTTCTTC,TRBD2,TRBJ2-1,NA,TRBV19
CASSHQWTSGSLGEQYF,TGTGCCAGCAGTCACCAATGGACTAGCGGGAGTTTGGGTGAGCAGTACTTC,TRBD2,TRBJ2-7,once,TRBV27
CASSLGRQDLSPLHF,TGTGCCAGCAGCTTAGGGCGACAGGATCTTTCACCCCTCCACTTT,NA,TRBJ1-6,NA,TRBV7-9
CASMASGTQYEQYF,TGTGCCAGCATGGCCAGCGGGACACAGTACGAGCAGTACTTC,NA,TRBJ2-7,once,TRBV7-2
CASSVPGTDTQYF,TGTGCCAGCAGCGTGCCGGGCACAGATACGCAGTATTTT,NA,TRBJ2-3,NA,TRBV6-5
CASSNRDRAGNVLTF,TGTGCCAGTAGTAACAGGGACAGGGCTGGCAACGTCCTGACTTTC,TRBD1,TRBJ2-6,NA,TRBV19
CAWSPRGGTEAFF,TGTGCCTGGAGTCCTCGCGGGGGGACTGAAGCTTTCTTT,NA,TRBJ1-1,NA,TRBV30